This T cell receptor (beta chain) was profiled in a study of post-analysis software for immune sequencing data. General study findings and limits: Samples from a shared batch, those prepared together, strongly co-clustered by F measure. Roughly five TRBV segments, including TRBV5-6, TRBV5-1 and TRBV20-1, were more frequent in patients than controls.

The junction had 12 bases not matched to a gene; V was cut back by 7 bases and J by 3 bases. This CDR3 region has 15 residues. CDR1 and CDR2 from the germline V gene are MNHEY and SMNVEV (reference sequence). As concerns this clonotype: Its target is not known.

TCR beta cDNA libraries had unique molecular identifiers. Between about 0.85 and 10 million T cells gave rise to 450,000 to 650,000 cDNA molecules. Each CDR3 protein gets one entry after TCRdb re-called the PCR reads with MiXCR. The sample has under 900,000 distinct CDR3 sequences, approximately 50% seen once. This clonotype originated in a girl aged 5-17 years with multiple sclerosis. Sequenced input: blood. The rearrangement uses TRBV27 and TRBJ2-7; 7 bases line up with TRBD2. The CDR3 sequence is CASTTNGAGDYEQYF. As DNA, the CDR3 is TGTGCCAGCACCACTAACGGCGCGGGAGACTACGAGCAGTACTTC.